This T cell receptor beta chain was observed in a study of blood T cell repertoires in COVID-19. In the study overall: Sources were T cells, B-cell-depleted T cells, or PBMCs; the material itself was cDNA or gDNA.

As originally analysed: Estimated nucleated cell counts came from reference gene primer amplification. Libraries were prepared by immunoSEQ multiplex PCR; TCRdb keeps only in-frame clonotypes and omits some of them. For V, J and clone size, that table is used; D and trimming come from the DNA. The table includes about 250,000 clones, roughly 84% detected once. The source of this sequence is an older person with COVID-19, enrolled during active disease. Sequencing was performed on peripheral blood.

The CDR3 DNA follows: TGTGCCAGCAGTCTGGGGCGCGGTTCCGAAGCTTTCTTT. The encoded protein is CASSLGRGSEAFF. This chain connects TRBV12-3 or TRBV12-4 to TRBJ1-1; D is possibly TRBD1 (5 bases). V was clipped by 5 bases and J by 8 bases, with 15 bases between them. There are 13 residues in the CDR3.